One sample yielded the 5 T cell receptor beta chains listed below, sequenced in a study of T cell changes during pregnancy in multiple sclerosis. Assay used: immunoSEQ multiplex PCR; TCRdb lists only in-frame clones, some missing. The profile covers 55,000 to 75,000 clones, with around 90% appearing a single time and more than 1.1% taken by the ten largest. The sample consisted of peripheral blood, taken after pregnancy. The receptors originated from a female donor with multiple sclerosis, enrolled in a pregnancy study.

V and J are TRBV4-2 and TRBJ2-5, with 10 bases that match TRBD1. Germline V gene lookup returns CDR1 LGHNA and CDR2 YNFKEQ. This CDR3 is 16 amino acids long. Losses at the gene ends were 4 bases for V and 1 base for J; bases not matched to a gene: 6. The CDR3 DNA reads as TGTGCCAGCAGCCCCGGACAGGGGGAACTCCAAGAGACCCAGTACTTC. Translating gives CASSPGQGELQETQYF.

Worth noting for this clone: The CDR3 ends on some other residue instead of the conserved phenylalanine or tryptophan, so this is likely a read error. It is unclear where the CDR3 begins or ends on the DNA, so no DNA is shown, and the CDR3 is as TCRdb lists it. J is TRBJ2-7 and V is TRBV11-2; TRBD2, the D gene given by the table, was not confirmed from the DNA. Both ends counted, the CDR3 spans 15 residues. Germline loops: CDR1 SGHAT, CDR2 FQNNGV. CDR3 amino acids: CASSLAHSASGRAAI.

This clone was seen a single time. The J gene is TRBJ2-7, the V gene TRBV7-9, with 11 nucleotides matching TRBD2. The CDR3 contains 15 residues. Germline values: CDR1 SEHNR, CDR2 FQNEAQ (reference sequence). V gave up 2 bases and J gave up 5 bases; unmatched junction bases: 5. The chain's CDR3 is CASSLLAGGLHEQYF. The CDR3 DNA follows: TGTGCCAGCAGCTTACTAGCGGGAGGTCTCCACGAGCAGTACTTC.

The V gene is TRBV27, the J gene TRBJ2-1; TRBD2 matches 7 bases. This CDR3 is 16 amino acids long. Trimming at V came to 5 bases and at J to 8 bases, leaving 15 bases not matched to a gene. Germline V CDR1 and CDR2: MNHEY, SMNVEV (reference sequence). CDR3 nucleotides: TGTGCCAGCAGTCCCCACCCTAGCGGCAAAGGGGATGAGCAGTTCTTC. This gives the protein CASSPHPSGKGDEQFF.

The genes are TRBV6-1 and TRBJ1-1, with a weak D call TRBD1 (6 bases). The V end was cut by 5 bases, the J end by 1 base, with 14 bases between. The CDR3 contains 15 residues. Germline lookup yields CDR1 MNHNS and CDR2 SASEGT. The CDR3: CASSSLQGGNTEAFF. In DNA, the CDR3 is TGTGCCAGCAGTTCCTTACAGGGTGGGAACACTGAAGCTTTCTTT.